This T cell receptor beta chain was captured in a study of blood T cell repertoires in COVID-19 (TCRdb year 2020). About the investigation overall: The collaborator samples originated in the United States, Italy and Spain and spanned the acute and convalescent phases of COVID-19. The prospective study material was composed of cDNA or gDNA derived from T cells, B-cell-depleted T cells, or PBMCs. Deeply sampled blood TCRbeta repertoires from subjects exposed to, actively infected with, or recovered from COVID-19 were included in the dataset. A freely available public database, intended as a resource for researchers studying the immune response to SARS-CoV-2, is where the repertoires were released. Samples came from the ongoing ImmuneRACE study (first 160 participants) plus 1,254 subjects from 6 global collaborators. A de-identified subject ID, COVID-19 status, age in years and sex were almost always included in the sample metadata. Where available, HLA class I and class II types were obtained from metadata supplied by the sample provider rather than from assay-based typing.

Study-wide conclusions, independent of this receptor: The quantity of clinical and demographic metadata differed by source and by participant and was supplied without curation.

The immunoSEQ Assay, a bias-controlled multiplex PCR, was used to amplify TCRbeta CDR3 regions from genomic DNA. As for the original processing: Within the assay, amplification of reference gene primers was used to estimate how many nucleated cells each sample contained. To quantify the absolute abundance of each unique TCRbeta CDR3 rearrangement, sequence reads were collapsed and filtered. For each sample, productive Simpson clonality was calculated as the square root of Simpson's diversity index over productive rearrangements. The immuneACCESS repertoire file appears here via TCRdb, limited to in-frame rearrangements. These files lack a portion of the clones; in checked studies, under half of the deficit traces to unresolved V genes, and the cause of the others is not known. V and J calls and clone size are those listed in that table; D and trimming were worked out from the DNA. The sample contains around 70,000 clones, approximately 80% of them found a single time. The ten largest clonotypes hold more than 4.5% of the sample.

The collaborating institutions used their own protocols to collect whole blood in K2EDTA tubes. Collaborator samples were shipped for TCRbeta analysis as frozen whole blood, isolated PBMCs, or DNA extracted from either sample type. In the germline V gene, CDR1 corresponds to SGHVS and CDR2 to FQNEAQ. V is shortened by 5 bases, J by 2 bases, and the region joining them spans 9 bases. Its CDR3 holds 13 amino acids, cysteine through phenylalanine. The read is trimmed to its CDR3 DNA, 39 bases read in frame from base 1. Comments on this clone: Its antigen target is currently unknown. No base-level quality is on record; no much larger clone is a single base apart.

This sequence originates from a woman older than 75 with active or convalescent COVID-19. Sequenced input: peripheral blood. The rearrangement joined TRBV7-8 to TRBJ2-5, with no D gene named confidently. The CDR3 here reads CASSVSRQETQYF. The DNA reads as follows: TGTGCCAGCAGCGTTAGCCGTCAAGAGACCCAGTACTTC.